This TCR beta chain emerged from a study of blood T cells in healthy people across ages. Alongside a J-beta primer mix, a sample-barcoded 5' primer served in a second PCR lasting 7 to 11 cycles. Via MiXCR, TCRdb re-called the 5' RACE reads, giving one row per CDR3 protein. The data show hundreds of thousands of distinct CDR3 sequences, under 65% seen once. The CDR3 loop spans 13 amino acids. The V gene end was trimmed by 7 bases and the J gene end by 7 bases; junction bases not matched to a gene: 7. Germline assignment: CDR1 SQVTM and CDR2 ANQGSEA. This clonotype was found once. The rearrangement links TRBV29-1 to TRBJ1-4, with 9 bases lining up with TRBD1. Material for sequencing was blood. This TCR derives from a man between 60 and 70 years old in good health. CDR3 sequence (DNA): TGCAGCGCCGGGACAGGGACGGGTGAAAAACTGTTTTTT. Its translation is CSAGTGTGEKLFF.